This T cell receptor beta chain was profiled in a study of T cell clonotyping in hematopoietic cell transplantation listed by TCRdb under 2021. In the study overall: A total of about 140 blood samples were gathered in the study from under 40 consecutive transplant recipients along with their related donors. Patients were recruited between September 2015 and January 2017 and followed until late 2020 or death.

Concerning this clone: Its antigen specificity is not known. There are no base qualities to consult, and no much larger clone falls within one base.

The immunoSEQ assay, a bias-controlled multiplex PCR using V- and J-specific primers, was used to amplify TCR beta CDR3 regions from genomic DNA. A proprietary barcode and Illumina adapter sequences were added to the CDR3 amplicons in a second PCR step. An Illumina MiSeq instrument was used to sequence the CDR3 libraries. Under the source paper's analysis protocol: Export and quality control were performed with immunoSEQ Analyzer 3.0, and downstream analyses were performed with R Bioconductor and Immunarch. Only productive rearrangements in the normalized downsampled data set were used to calculate repertoire metrics. Pathologically expanded clonotypes were defined as those larger than 5 templates in the normalized cohort. Repertoire diversity was measured with the Inverse Simpson Index. CMV-specificity analyses were carried out on the non-normalized data set to capture all clonotypes. TCRdb mirrors the immuneACCESS table, restricted to in-frame sequences. Some clones are absent from its copies; in checked studies, under half trace to an unresolved V gene, and the reason for the others is unknown. D and trimming come from the DNA, and the V and J calls and clone size come from that table. Across this sample there are around 5,700 clones, with 78% seen only once. The ten most abundant clones make up roughly 12% of the sample.

The sample's time point label is to be understood as: 30 days after allo-HCT. Recipient blood was collected about 28 days before transplant and at days 30, 100 and 180 after transplant. Using Nuclei Lysis Solution, genomic DNA was extracted from unfractionated peripheral blood mononuclear cells that were either fresh or cryopreserved. On the study overall, not on this receptor specifically: Broader posttransplant TCR repertoire diversity was predicted by donor and pretransplant recipient Inverse Simpson Index values. The sample size was limited, and CD4 and CD8 repertoire contributions could not be separated because cells were not sorted. After transplant, TCR diversity in recipients dropped, and pathologically expanded clonotypes increased progressively from day 30 to day 180. Overlap with donor repertoires was found for only a small fraction of recipient repertoires, with over 95% found to appear de novo at the given depth.

From its cysteine to its phenylalanine, the CDR3 spans 15 amino acids. CDR3 DNA only is kept here, 45 bases in frame from base 1. Per the germline V gene, SGDLS is the CDR1 and YYNGEE is the CDR2. V gives up 1 base and J gives up 3 bases, and the segment between their germline ends measures 13 bases. This receptor chain uses TRBV9 and TRBJ1-1, and perhaps TRBD1 as D gene, on 5 matching bases. The sequencing here drew on peripheral blood mononuclear cells, taken 30 days after allogeneic stem cell transplant. The clonotype was recovered from a male patient between 60 and 69 years old who had an allogeneic stem cell transplant from an unrelated donor, so the T cells may come from the graft donor. Some clones in this sample may be carry-over from other donors' samples. The CDR3 protein sequence reads: CASSVLDSGYTEAFF. The nucleotide sequence reads TGTGCCAGCAGCGTATTAGACAGTGGGTACACTGAAGCTTTCTTT.